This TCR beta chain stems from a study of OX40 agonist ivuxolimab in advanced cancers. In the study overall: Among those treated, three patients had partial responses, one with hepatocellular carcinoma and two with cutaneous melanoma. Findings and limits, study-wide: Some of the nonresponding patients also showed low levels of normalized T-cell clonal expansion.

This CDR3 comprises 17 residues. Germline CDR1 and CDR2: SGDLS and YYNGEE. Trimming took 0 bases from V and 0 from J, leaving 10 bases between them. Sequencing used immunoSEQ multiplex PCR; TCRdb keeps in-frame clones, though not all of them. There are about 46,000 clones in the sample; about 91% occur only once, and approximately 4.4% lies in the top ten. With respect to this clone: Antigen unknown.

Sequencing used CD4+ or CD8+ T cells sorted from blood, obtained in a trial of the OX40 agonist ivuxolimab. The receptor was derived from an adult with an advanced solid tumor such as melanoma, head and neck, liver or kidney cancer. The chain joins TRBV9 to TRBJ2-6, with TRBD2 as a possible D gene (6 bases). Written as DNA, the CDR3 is TGTGCCAGCAGCGTAGGTGGGGGGATCTCTGGGGCCAACGTCCTGACTTTC. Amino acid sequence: CASSVGGGISGANVLTF.